Following are 8 T cell receptor beta chains from one sample sequenced in a study of tumor-infiltrating lymphocytes in primary liver carcinoma. Unsorted bulk tissue, about 19-31 mg of it, served as the source for co-extraction of RNA and DNA. Total RNA amounting to around 540 ng was the source from which TCR beta cDNA was made with a constant-region primer. Modified slightly, ARM-PCR produced TCR beta libraries over three nested multiplex PCR rounds. Investigators reported that the first two PCR rounds, at roughly 10 cycles each, used TRBV1-TRBV30 forward primers with a C-beta reverse primer. Each CDR3 protein gets one entry after TCRdb re-called the multiplex PCR reads with MiXCR. This table has tens of thousands of distinct CDR3 sequences, roughly 75% appearing once. The sequenced sample was tumor-adjacent normal liver tissue. Receptors were obtained from a man aged 40-49 years with primary liver carcinoma and hepatitis B virus infection.

Remarks on this clonotype: Relative to the germline gene, one junction end is altered; a read error may explain this. The chain has TRBV28 and TRBJ1-5; possibly TRBD1 for D (5 bases). The CDR3 is 14 residues long. Germline V gives CDR1 MDHEN, CDR2 SYDVKM. CDR3 sequence (DNA): TGTGCCAGCAGTCTTCATGGGGCGACTCAGCCCCAGCGTTTT. Translated: CASSLHGATQPQRF.

The chain is built from TRBV30 and TRBJ2-7; D not resolved. This CDR3 is built from 12 residues. Germline CDR1 reads GTSNPN; CDR2 reads SVGIG (reference sequence). Between the trimmed V and J ends, which lost 4 bases and 5 bases, there was a span of 12 bases. The DNA for the CDR3 is TGTGCCTGGATTACCTCCCTCAACGAGCAGTACTTC. This codes for CAWITSLNEQYF.

This chain links TRBV6-1 with TRBJ2-1; 8 nucleotides line up with TRBD1. The V gene's germline CDR1 is MNHNS and CDR2 SASEGT. The CDR3 loop spans 13 amino acids. The DNA of the CDR3 is TGTGCTAGCTGTGAAGGGACAGGCGATGAGCAGTTCTTC. Its protein is CASCEGTGDEQFF.

On this clonotype: The CDR3 carries no conserved terminal phenylalanine or tryptophan, so it likely arises from a read error. This chain uses TRBV14 with TRBJ2-1; D is unresolved. This CDR3 comprises 14 residues. Trimming took 2 bases from V and 8 from J, leaving 13 bases between them. Germline-derived CDR1 and CDR2 are SGHDN and FVKESK. CDR3 in amino acids: CASSQSSAWDEQFL. The CDR3 DNA reads as TGTGCCAGCAGCCAAAGTAGTGCCTGGGATGAGCAGTTCCTC.

As regards this clonotype: Possible read error: a much larger clone is one base away. This sequence joins TRBV2 and TRBJ2-2; weak D call: TRBD2 (6 bases). Germline CDR1 SNHLY, CDR2 FYNNEI. The V and J ends lost 9 bases and 3 bases respectively, with 20 bases between them. The CDR3 is 16 amino acids. The DNA for the CDR3 is TGTGCCAGTGGACTATCCGATACTAGTTACACCGGGGAGCTGTTTTTT. Amino acid sequence: CASGLSDTSYTGELFF.

Notes on this clonotype: A read error may produce the germline difference seen at one junction end. The chain is built from TRBV10-2 and TRBJ2-1, with D unclear. This CDR3 is built from 12 residues. The germline V gene has CDR1 WSHSY and CDR2 SAAADI. CDR3 amino acids: CTSSHGYNEQLF. The DNA for the CDR3 is TGCACCAGCAGCCATGGGTACAATGAGCAGTTATTC.

The genes are TRBV11-2 and TRBJ2-3; TRBD2 aligns across 7 bases. Germline-derived CDR1 and CDR2 are SGHAT and FQNNGV. With V trimmed by 5 bases and J by 4 bases, 12 bases remained unmatched. The CDR3 consists of 16 residues. CDR3 sequence reads: CASSPVGGGVPDTQYF. CDR3 DNA: TGTGCCAGCAGCCCAGTTGGGGGAGGGGTCCCAGATACGCAGTATTTT.

This clonotype occurred many times. V and J are TRBV29-1 and TRBJ2-7; 8 nucleotides line up with TRBD2. Looked up from germline, CDR1 is SQVTM and CDR2 is ANQGSEA. CDR3 length: 13 residues. Unmatched junction bases numbered 9, after V lost 5 bases and J lost 6 bases. The CDR3 spells CSVRSGSSPEQYF. CDR3 coding DNA: TGCAGCGTTCGAAGCGGGAGCTCTCCCGAGCAGTACTTC.